The clone carrying this T cell receptor (beta chain) was picked up many times. Its specificity is unknown. RNA transcripts were the template for amplifying TCR beta CDR3 regions. HTBI primers were the set used in a first-round RT-PCR of the TCR CDR3. MiXCR was run by TCRdb on the multiplex PCR reads, yielding one entry per CDR3 protein. The repertoire consists of fewer than 700,000 distinct CDR3 sequences, with roughly 18% occurring once and the leading ten covering approximately 15%. This record comes from a study of T cells in Graves' hyperthyroidism and ophthalmopathy. At the level of the study: Peripheral blood specimens were obtained at initial diagnosis, prior to any treatment. Broader study findings: Ophthalmopathy and stable hyperthyroidism were told apart by a 13 V-J model. The model identified upcoming ophthalmopathy a median roughly 6 months ahead of onset.

About 9.4 ml fresh peripheral blood yielded the PBMCs. V lost 6 bases and J lost 10; bases outside the gene matches: 21. Germline CDR1 DFQATT, CDR2 SNEGSKA (reference sequence). This CDR3 contains 17 residues. The chain couples TRBV20-1 to TRBJ2-1; 10 bases are a match to TRBD2. Input material: blood. This receptor was obtained from a woman younger than 35 with Graves' ophthalmopathy. CDR3 in DNA: TGCAGTGCCCTGGGCGAATCAGCGGGGGGGATTTCAATAGAGCAGTTCTTC. It is translated as CSALGESAGGISIEQFF.